These 2 T cell receptor beta chains came from one sample sequenced in a study of control samples from healthy donors and cancer patients. The method was immunoSEQ multiplex PCR; TCRdb's version includes in-frame clones alone and lacks a portion of them. The profile shows 90,000 or so clones, roughly 91% of them singletons. Sequenced: PBMCs. The receptors shown here come from a woman between 50 and 59 years old with colorectal cancer.

The rearrangement links TRBV6-5 to TRBJ1-4, with no clear D. From germline, CDR1 is MNHEY and CDR2 SVGAGI. The CDR3 sequence is 15 residues long. The germline V and J ends were trimmed by 6 bases and 4 bases, with 15 bases remaining between them. The CDR3, as DNA: TGTGCCAGCAGCCCGAGCCCTTTTCTTAATGAAAAACTGTTTTTT. Its protein product is CASSPSPFLNEKLFF.

The rearrangement joins TRBV5-4 to TRBJ1-2; D is perhaps TRBD1 (5 bases). Germline assignment: CDR1 SGHNT and CDR2 YYREEE (reference sequence). This CDR3 is 13 amino acids long. The V end was cut by 0 bases, the J end by 4 bases, with 7 bases between. CDR3 sequence reads: CASSLAGTYGYTF. CDR3 DNA: TGTGCCAGCAGCTTGGCTGGGACCTATGGCTACACCTTC.